Presented here are 3 T cell receptor beta chains from one specimen sequenced in a study of blood T cell repertoires in COVID-19 (dated by TCRdb to about 2020). The library came from the immunoSEQ multiplex PCR assay. The immuneACCESS repertoire file appears here via TCRdb, limited to in-frame rearrangements. These files lack a portion of the clones; in checked studies, under half of the deficit traces to unresolved V genes, and the cause of the others is not known. Across this sample there are approximately 50,000 clones, with 65% to 90% seen only once. Roughly a tenth of the sample goes to the ten largest clones. Sequenced material: peripheral blood. The receptors were gathered from a human donor in a cohort sampled during active COVID-19.

V gene TRBV28 combines with J gene TRBJ2-7; the match to TRBD2 covers 7 bases. Per the germline V gene, CDR1 is MDHEN and CDR2 is SYDVKM. The CDR3 runs to 16 residues. Trimming took 5 bases from V and 2 from J; bases not matched to a gene: 12. CDR3 amino acids: CASSPYLLARAYEQYF. The CDR3 DNA follows: TGTGCCAGCAGTCCCTACTTACTAGCGCGAGCCTACGAGCAGTACTTC.

V is TRBV5-1 and J is TRBJ2-7; TRBD1 matches at 7 bases. J was trimmed by 4 bases and V by 4 bases; bases with no gene match: 11. CDR1 is SGHRS and CDR2 is YFSETQ in the germline V gene. The CDR3 loop spans 15 amino acids. The CDR3 spells CASSPRQGPLYEQYF. The CDR3 bases are TGCGCCAGCAGCCCCCGACAGGGCCCTCTTTACGAGCAGTACTTC.

The rearrangement joins TRBV19 to TRBJ2-1, with no clear D. Trimming pared 2 bases from V and 10 bases from J, leaving 6 bases between. This CDR3 region has 11 residues. CDR1 is LNHDA, CDR2 SQIVND, per germline (reference sequence). The CDR3 DNA sequence: TGTGCCAGTAGTATAAAGCGAGAGCAGTTCTTC. Protein product: CASSIKREQFF.